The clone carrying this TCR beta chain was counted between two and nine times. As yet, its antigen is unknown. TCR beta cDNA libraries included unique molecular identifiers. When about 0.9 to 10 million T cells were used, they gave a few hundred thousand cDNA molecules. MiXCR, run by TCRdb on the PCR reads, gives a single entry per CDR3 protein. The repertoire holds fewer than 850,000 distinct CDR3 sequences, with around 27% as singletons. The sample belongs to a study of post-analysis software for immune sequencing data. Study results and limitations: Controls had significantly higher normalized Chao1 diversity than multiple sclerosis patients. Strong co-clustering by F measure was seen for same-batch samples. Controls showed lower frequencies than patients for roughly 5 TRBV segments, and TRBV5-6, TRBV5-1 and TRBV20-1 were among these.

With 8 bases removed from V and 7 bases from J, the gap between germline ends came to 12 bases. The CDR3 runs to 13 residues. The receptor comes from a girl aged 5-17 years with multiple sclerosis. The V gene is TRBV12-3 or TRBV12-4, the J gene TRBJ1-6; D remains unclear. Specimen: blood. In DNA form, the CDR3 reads TGTGCCAGCGGCGGCAGTCCAAATTCACCCCTCCACTTT. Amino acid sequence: CASGGSPNSPLHF.